Listed here are 23 T cell receptor beta chains from one sample, sequenced in a study of blood T cell repertoires in COVID-19. Some clones are missing from TCRdb's copy, which holds only in-frame ones; the method was immunoSEQ multiplex PCR. The sample holds about 250,000 clones, about 87% seen once. The sample consisted of PBMCs or T cells enriched from blood (not recorded which). The source of these receptors is a woman between 50 and 59 years old who had recovered from COVID-19.

This clone was seen a handful of times. The V call is TRBV3-1 (or the pseudogene TRBV3-2), the J call TRBJ1-4, with a possible D match to TRBD1 (6 bases). Germline V gives CDR1 LGHDT, CDR2 YNNKEL (reference sequence). Trimming shortened V by 6 bases and J by 3 bases, and 8 bases separated the two germline ends. The CDR3 consists of 13 residues. The CDR3 loop is CASRDSPNEKLFF. DNA of the CDR3: TGTGCCAGCAGGGACAGCCCTAATGAAAAACTGTTTTTT.

The chain uses TRBV28 and TRBJ2-3; 12 positions agree with TRBD2. Germline CDR1 is MDHEN and CDR2 is SYDVKM. V trimming: 2 bases; J trimming: 3 bases; junction bases outside the gene matches: 3. The CDR3 contains 16 residues. The CDR3 coding sequence is TGTGCCAGCAGTTTACCTGGACTAGCGGGAACAGATACGCAGTATTTT. Its protein is CASSLPGLAGTDTQYF.

The V gene is TRBV3-1 (or the pseudogene TRBV3-2), the J gene TRBJ1-4; D unclear. The CDR3 is made up of 16 amino acids. Germline CDR1 is LGHDT and CDR2 is YNNKEL (reference sequence). Trimming removed 0 bases at V and 5 bases at J, with 13 bases between. CDR3 loop: CASSQDPLSRNEKLFF. The CDR3 DNA is TGTGCCAGCAGCCAAGATCCCCTCAGCAGGAATGAAAAACTGTTTTTT.

This chain uses TRBV21-1 with TRBJ2-1; the listed D gene, TRBD2, was not tested against the DNA. TRBV21-1 has pseudogene status. This CDR3 is built from 17 residues. CDR3 region: CASSKVGSGGPFGEQFF. The CDR3 bases are TGTGCCAGCAGCAAAGTGGGGTCGGGAGGCCCATTCGGGGAGCAGTTCTTC.

The chain combines TRBV2 with TRBJ2-1, with D unresolved. This CDR3 has 13 residues. Germline CDR1 is SNHLY and CDR2 is FYNNEI. V lost 3 bases and J lost 7, with 10 bases in between. The CDR3 loop reads CASSEPAVNEQFF. CDR3 DNA: TGTGCCAGCAGTGAGCCCGCAGTAAATGAGCAGTTCTTC.

V usage is TRBV27 and J usage is TRBJ2-6; D might be TRBD1 (5 bases). There are 17 residues in the CDR3. Trimming removed 8 bases from V and 4 bases from J, with 21 bases in between. The germline V gene has CDR1 MNHEY and CDR2 SMNVEV (reference sequence). The CDR3 is CASPWKRGSTGANVLTF. CDR3 sequence (DNA): TGTGCCAGCCCTTGGAAAAGGGGATCAACGGGGGCCAACGTCCTGACTTTC.

This clone was detected once. CDR3 sequence (DNA): TGTGCCAGCAGTGACTCCCGGGACAGTTCGGATGGAGAGACCCAGTACTTC. Protein sequence: CASSDSRDSSDGETQYF. This chain joins TRBV6-4 and TRBJ2-5; 7 positions match TRBD1. Trimming at V came to 0 bases and at J to 4 bases, leaving 11 bases not matched to a gene. The CDR3 runs to 17 residues. The germline gives CDR1 MRHNA, CDR2 SNTAGT.

V and J are TRBV20-1 and TRBJ1-2; D may be TRBD1 (5 bases). V was shortened by 3 bases and J by 8 bases, with 19 bases between the two germline ends. The CDR3 loop spans 14 amino acids. Looked up from germline, CDR1 is DFQATT and CDR2 is SNEGSKA (reference sequence). The CDR3 DNA reads as TGCAGTGCTAGTTCAGGGAGGTTGGTCGAAGGCTACACCTTC. It specifies CSASSGRLVEGYTF.

As for this clone: Other DNA sequences within the sample encode an identical CDR3. This rearrangement joins TRBV7-3 to TRBJ2-3; TRBD2 matches at 7 bases. This CDR3 has 16 amino acids. CDR1 is SGHTA and CDR2 is FQGTGA in the germline V gene. With V trimmed by 5 bases and J by 0 bases, 8 bases remained unmatched. The CDR3 sequence: CASSLGLAASTDTQYF. Here the CDR3 DNA reads TGTGCCAGCAGCCTCGGCCTAGCGGCTAGCACAGATACGCAGTATTTT.

The gene calls are TRBV2 and TRBJ1-3; no clear D. The CDR3 contains 14 residues. CDR1 is SNHLY and CDR2 is FYNNEI in the germline V gene. Deletions cut 0 bases from V and 4 bases from J, with 7 bases between. The CDR3 sequence: CASSEARLGNTIYF. The CDR3 DNA sequence: TGTGCCAGCAGTGAAGCTCGACTAGGAAACACCATATATTTT. The variable domain in full, completed from reference TRBV2 and TRBJ1-3, reads EPEVTQTPSHQVTQMGQEVILRCVPISNHLYFYWYRQILGQKVEFLVSFYNNEISEKSEIFDDQFSVERPDGSNFTLKIRSTKLEDSAMYFCASSEARLGNTIYFGEGSWLTVV.

The genes are TRBV12-5 and TRBJ2-3; 10 nucleotides line up with TRBD1. Trimming took 3 bases from V and 5 from J; bases not matched to a gene: 2. Looked up from germline, CDR1 is LGHNT and CDR2 is FRNRAP. CDR3 size: 14 residues. The chain's CDR3 is CASGLDRGRDTQYF. DNA of the CDR3: TGTGCTAGTGGTTTAGACAGGGGGCGAGATACGCAGTATTTT.

The chain couples TRBV5-6 to TRBJ1-2; 7 nucleotides agree with TRBD1. Germline V gene sequence: CDR1 SGHDT, CDR2 YYEEEE. J gave up 3 bases and V 4 bases, and 6 bases lay outside the gene matches. The length of the CDR3 is 14 residues. Here the CDR3 DNA reads TGTGCCAGCAGCCCGACAGGGATGGACTATGGCTACACCTTC. It specifies CASSPTGMDYGYTF. Looking up the rest from reference TRBV5-6 and TRBJ1-2 gives the full variable domain: DAGVTQSPTHLIKTRGQQVTLRCSPKSGHDTVSWYQQALGQGPQFIFQYYEEEERQRGNFPDRFSGHQFPNYSSELNVNALLLGDSALYLCASSPTGMDYGYTFGSGTRLTVV.

The chain has TRBV19 and TRBJ1-1; maybe TRBD1 (6 bases). Germline V gives CDR1 LNHDA, CDR2 SQIVND (reference sequence). The CDR3 is 15 residues long. Trimming pared 5 bases from V and 3 bases from J, leaving 16 bases between. CDR3 residues: CASSRGGLGHTEAFF. CDR3 coding DNA: TGTGCCAGTAGTCGGGGGGGGCTCGGTCACACTGAAGCTTTCTTT. The full variable domain, its missing parts supplied by reference TRBV19 and TRBJ1-1, is DGGITQSPKYLFRKEGQNVTLSCEQNLNHDAMYWYRQDPGQGLRLIYYSQIVNDFQKGDIAEGYSVSREKKESFPLTVTSAQKNPTAFYLCASSRGGLGHTEAFFGQGTRLTVV.

V usage is TRBV28 and J usage is TRBJ1-3; 8 bases fit TRBD1. The germline gives CDR1 MDHEN, CDR2 SYDVKM. The V and J ends lost 5 bases and 4 bases, in that order; junction bases with no gene match: 10. The CDR3 is 16 residues long. Here the CDR3 DNA reads TGTGCCAGCAGTCTACCGGGACAGGCCCTCGGAAACACCATATATTTT. As protein: CASSLPGQALGNTIYF.

The genes are TRBV20-1 and TRBJ1-2; D not resolved. Germline V CDR1 and CDR2: DFQATT, SNEGSKA (reference sequence). This CDR3 comprises 11 residues. The V end was cut by 4 bases, the J end by 8 bases, with 11 bases between. The CDR3 coding sequence is TGCAGTGCTACCTCTGGCAGGGGCTACACCTTC. It yields the protein CSATSGRGYTF.

The chain links TRBV18 to TRBJ1-1; 7 nucleotides agree with TRBD1. The CDR3 covers 14 residues. CDR1 and CDR2 (germline): KGHSH, LQKENI. V shed 4 bases and J 1 base; nucleotides not matched to a gene: 3. CDR3 in DNA: TGTGCCAGCTCACAAGGGGGCCAGAACACTGAAGCTTTCTTT. It encodes CASSQGGQNTEAFF.

This chain connects TRBV5-1 to TRBJ1-2; 7 bases are a match to TRBD1. Germline V gene data show CDR1 as SGHRS and CDR2 as YFSETQ. CDR3 length equals 14 residues. V gave up 0 bases and J gave up 4 bases; unmatched junction bases: 3. In DNA form, the CDR3 reads TGCGCCAGCAGCTTGGCGGGACAGAGCTATGGCTACACCTTC. This gives the protein CASSLAGQSYGYTF.

The V gene is TRBV5-1, the J gene TRBJ1-1; 8 nucleotides agree with TRBD1. Trimming removed 4 bases from V and 4 bases from J; junction bases left unmatched: 6. The length of the CDR3 is 14 residues. Per the germline V gene, CDR1 is SGHRS and CDR2 is YFSETQ. The CDR3 DNA sequence: TGCGCCAGCAGCGATACAGGGGGTACCACTGAAGCTTTCTTT. This translates into CASSDTGGTTEAFF.

About this clone: Other DNA sequences within the sample encode an identical CDR3. The CDR3 loop reads CASSLDRNTEAFF. CDR3 sequence (DNA): TGTGCCAGCAGCTTAGACAGGAACACTGAAGCTTTCTTT. This chain joins TRBV7-8 and TRBJ1-1; unclear D gene. CDR1 is SGHVS and CDR2 is FQNEAQ in the germline V gene. The CDR3 is 13 residues long. The V gene lost 1 base and the J gene lost 1 base, with 4 bases spanning the gap. Drawing the rest from reference TRBV7-8 and TRBJ1-1, the complete variable domain is GAGVSQSPRYKVAKRGQDVALRCDPISGHVSLFWYQQALGQGPEFLTYFQNEAQLDKSGLPSDRFFAERPEGSVSTLKIQRTQQEDSAVYLCASSLDRNTEAFFGQGTRLTVV.

This CDR3 is CATSDPRGKQYF. The CDR3 DNA reads TGTGCCACCAGTGATCCGCGGGGGAAGCAGTACTTC. The V call is TRBV24-1, the J call TRBJ2-7, with TRBD2 identical over 7 bases. The J segment lost 8 bases and the V segment lost 3 bases, leaving 3 bases of the junction unmatched. The CDR3 has 12 amino acids. The germline V gene encodes CDR1 KGHDR and CDR2 SFDVKD.

A single count supports this clone. This chain links TRBV2 with TRBJ2-7; 7 bases are shared with TRBD1. This CDR3 contains 14 residues. The V gene end was trimmed by 5 bases and the J gene end by 3 bases; junction bases not matched to a gene: 7. Germline V gives CDR1 SNHLY, CDR2 FYNNEI. Here the CDR3 reads CASSTGQTFYEQYF. The CDR3 coding sequence is TGTGCCAGCAGTACGGGACAGACTTTCTACGAGCAGTACTTC.

The chain is built from TRBV30 and TRBJ1-1, with D maybe TRBD1 (5 bases). This CDR3 contains 11 residues. With 8 bases removed from V and 5 bases from J, the gap between germline ends came to 12 bases. Germline lookup yields CDR1 GTSNPN and CDR2 SVGIG (reference sequence). CDR3 protein: CATMTATEAFF. CDR3 DNA sequence: TGTGCCACCATGACAGCGACTGAAGCTTTCTTT. Full variable domain (rest looked up from reference TRBV30 and TRBJ1-1): SQTIHQWPATLVQPVGSPLSLECTVEGTSNPNLYWYRQAAGRGLQLLFYSVGIGQISSEVPQNLSASRPQDRQFILSSKKLLLSDSGFYLCATMTATEAFFGQGTRLTVV.

The chain joins TRBV6-1 to TRBJ2-1; TRBD2 matches 8 bases. CDR1 and CDR2 from the germline V gene are MNHNS and SASEGT. V lost 1 base to trimming and J lost 6 bases; unmatched junction nucleotides: 8. CDR3 length: 16 amino acids. The CDR3 protein is CASSEGGLAGANEQFF. In nucleotides, the CDR3 is TGTGCCAGCAGTGAAGGGGGGCTAGCGGGTGCCAATGAGCAGTTCTTC.